The 17 T cell receptor beta chains reported below all come from one sample, sequenced in a study of PD-1 blockade in classical Hodgkin lymphoma. Using immunoSEQ multiplex PCR, the repertoire was profiled, and TCRdb retains in-frame clones only, with some absent. The sample holds more than 15,000 clones; roughly 60% are singletons and the top ten take about 9%. Each and every patient relapsed after autologous stem cell transplantation, and patients got differing brentuximab vedotin exposure. The specimen was peripheral blood mononuclear cells (PBMCs), collected before the second cycle of nivolumab. The receptors shown here come from a human donor with classical Hodgkin lymphoma.

The chain recombines TRBV9 with TRBJ2-2, with 8 bases matching TRBD2. The CDR3 length is 15 residues. CDR1 SGDLS and CDR2 YYNGEE come from the germline V gene. After removal of 1 base from V and 7 bases from J, the junction contained 6 bases not matched to a gene. For the CDR3, the DNA is TGTGCCAGCAGCGTAACGGGAGGGCGGATCGGGGAGCTGTTTTTT. Protein product: CASSVTGGRIGELFF.

The chain joins TRBV5-7 to TRBJ1-5; 7 bases are a match to TRBD1. TRBV5-7 is marked as an open reading frame, function uncertain. The CDR3 runs to 15 residues. Germline trimming cut 4 bases from V and 2 bases from J; bases unmatched to any gene: 6. This CDR3 reads CASSDRGQGNQPQHF. The CDR3 DNA follows: TGTGCCAGCAGCGATCGCGGACAGGGCAATCAGCCCCAGCATTTT.

The V call is TRBV9, the J call TRBJ2-7; TRBD2 agrees at 7 bases. CDR3 length: 15 residues. The V gene's germline CDR1 is SGDLS and CDR2 YYNGEE. Unmatched junction bases numbered 8, after V lost 0 bases and J lost 5 bases. The CDR3 DNA reads as TGTGCCAGCAGCGTAGCACTATTCGGGGGGAACGAGCAGTACTTC. This codes for CASSVALFGGNEQYF.

The rearrangement links TRBV6-1 to TRBJ2-3, with D possibly being TRBD1 (5 bases). CDR1 and CDR2 from the germline V gene are MNHNS and SASEGT. The CDR3 extends over 17 amino acids. V gave up 0 bases and J gave up 3 bases, with 16 bases separating them. The CDR3 loop is CASSEALTGRATDTQYF. CDR3 DNA sequence: TGTGCCAGCAGTGAAGCGCTTACGGGCAGGGCGACAGATACGCAGTATTTT.

DNA for the CDR3: TGTGCCAGCAGCCAGACTATTAATGAGCAGTTCTTC. This gives the protein CASSQTINEQFF. This sequence joins TRBV5-5 and TRBJ2-1; TRBD2 is a possible D gene (5 bases). Germline V gene data show CDR1 as SGHKS and CDR2 as YYEKEE (reference sequence). This CDR3 is 12 amino acids long. The V end was cut by 4 bases, the J end by 7 bases, with 9 bases between.

This clone has more than one count but fewer than ten. CDR3 region: CASSYGPAKGYTF. CDR3 bases: TGTGCCAGCAGTTACGGGCCAGCCAAGGGCTACACCTTC. The J gene is TRBJ1-2, the V gene TRBV6-5; D gene unclear. The V end lost 2 bases, the J end lost 8 bases, and 12 bases lay between the germline ends. The CDR3 consists of 13 residues. Germline V lookup: CDR1 MNHEY, CDR2 SVGAGI.

By sample share, this clone is medium-sized (0.01 to 0.1%). V and J are TRBV10-3 and TRBJ1-2, with unresolved D. This CDR3 has 15 residues. Deletions cut 2 bases from V and 4 bases from J, with 14 bases between. Germline V lookup: CDR1 ENHRY, CDR2 SYGVKD. CDR3 amino acids: CAISEENRHPYGYTF. CDR3 DNA sequence: TGTGCCATCAGTGAGGAAAACCGTCACCCCTATGGCTACACCTTC.

The rearrangement links TRBV7-2 to TRBJ2-7; possibly TRBD2 for D (6 bases). The CDR3 runs 15 residues. The V end was cut by 5 bases, the J end by 2 bases, with 16 bases between. Germline V CDR1 and CDR2: SGHTA, FQGNSA. The CDR3 loop is CASSPSGTPTYEQYF. In nucleotides, the CDR3 is TGTGCCAGCAGCCCCTCGGGGACTCCAACCTACGAGCAGTACTTC.

This clone is large in the sample. This chain uses TRBV5-1 with TRBJ1-1; the D is unclear. V was clipped by 1 base and J by 2 bases, with 6 bases between them. CDR3 length: 13 residues. Germline V CDR1 and CDR2: SGHRS, YFSETQ. The DNA of the CDR3 is TGCGCCAGCAGCTTGACAGACAACACTGAAGCTTTCTTT. Its translation is CASSLTDNTEAFF.

The rearrangement links TRBV5-5 to TRBJ1-1; D is undetermined. Germline V lookup: CDR1 SGHKS, CDR2 YYEKEE (reference sequence). This CDR3 comprises 12 residues. The V end lost 4 bases, the J end lost 1 base, and 5 bases lay between the germline ends. Here the CDR3 reads CASSHGNTEAFF. Here the CDR3 DNA reads TGTGCCAGCAGCCACGGGAACACTGAAGCTTTCTTT.

The table lists this clone with a few counts. The genes are TRBV7-2 and TRBJ2-1; maybe TRBD2 (6 bases). V gave up 2 bases and J gave up 8 bases, with 13 bases separating them. The CDR3 sequence is 14 residues long. Germline assignment: CDR1 SGHTA and CDR2 FQGNSA. Here the CDR3 DNA reads TGTGCCAGCAGCTTACGGGCCTGGGGGGATGAGCAGTTCTTC. It specifies CASSLRAWGDEQFF.

This clone occurred once. The chain employs TRBV13 and TRBJ2-5; D might be TRBD2 (5 bases). Germline CDR1 PRHDT, CDR2 FYEKMQ (reference sequence). The CDR3 has 14 amino acids. With 1 base removed from V and 2 bases from J, the gap between germline ends came to 8 bases. The CDR3 region has the DNA TGTGCCAGCAGCTTAGCACGGACTCAAGAGACCCAGTACTTC. Translating it yields CASSLARTQETQYF.

This CDR3 reads CAIATITSGANVLTF. CDR3 coding DNA: TGTGCCATCGCGACAATTACCTCTGGGGCCAACGTCCTGACTTTC. The V call is TRBV10-3, the J call TRBJ2-6; D ambiguous. This CDR3 is built from 15 residues. CDR1 and CDR2 from the germline V gene are ENHRY and SYGVKD. Trimming left V 8 bases short and J 0 bases short, with 11 bases between.

To note about this clone: This may be a read error: a much more frequent sequence differs by one nucleotide. V is TRBV9 and J is TRBJ1-6; D is uncertain. This CDR3 is 16 amino acids long. The germline V gene has CDR1 SGDLS and CDR2 YYNGEE. The CDR3 is CASGVGKGSYNSPLHF. DNA for the CDR3: TGTGCCAGCGGCGTAGGAAAGGGATCCTATAATTCACCCCTCCACTTT.

This chain uses TRBV4-2 with TRBJ2-7; 9 bases match TRBD2. The V segment lost 5 bases and the J segment 0 bases; nucleotides outside the gene matches: 11. The CDR3 is 17 amino acids. Germline V CDR1 and CDR2: LGHNA, YNFKEQ. CDR3 region: CASSRPASGASSYEQYF. The CDR3 bases are TGTGCCAGCAGCAGGCCGGCTAGCGGGGCTAGCTCCTACGAGCAGTACTTC.

V usage is TRBV5-1 and J usage is TRBJ2-3; D not certain. The CDR3 sequence is 13 residues long. Germline V gene lookup returns CDR1 SGHRS and CDR2 YFSETQ. Between the trimmed V and J ends, which lost 4 bases and 6 bases, there was a span of 12 bases. CDR3 nucleotides: TGCGCCAGCAGCAGCCAATTGTCGGATACGCAGTATTTT. Translated, it gives CASSSQLSDTQYF.

The DNA for the CDR3 is TGTGCCAGCAGCCGTAGCGGGCCTAGCACAGATACGCAGTATTTT. This gives the protein CASSRSGPSTDTQYF. This rearrangement joins TRBV5-4 to TRBJ2-3; 7 bases fit TRBD2. V trimming: 4 bases; J trimming: 0 bases; junction bases outside the gene matches: 5. Per the germline V gene, CDR1 is SGHNT and CDR2 is YYREEE (reference sequence). There are 15 residues in the CDR3.